This passage covers 2 T cell receptor beta chains from one sample sequenced in a study of chemoradiotherapy in HPV16-positive cancers (dated by TCRdb to the early 2020s). Libraries were constructed by the immunoSEQ multiplex PCR assay. TCRdb mirrors the immuneACCESS table, restricted to in-frame sequences. Some clones are absent from its copies; in checked studies, under half trace to an unresolved V gene, and the reason for the others is unknown. Present in this sample are fewer than 35,000 clones, about 93% of which were seen just once. About 20% of the sample is held by the ten biggest clonotypes. The source material was blood, sampled from a patient who underwent chemoradiotherapy. The receptors here all came from a human donor with HPV-associated anogenital cancer.

This chain connects TRBV14 to TRBJ1-2; 7 bases fit TRBD1. The CDR3 sequence is 13 residues long. The germline V gene has CDR1 SGHDN and CDR2 FVKESK. V lost 4 bases to trimming and J lost 1 base; unmatched junction nucleotides: 0. CDR3 protein: CASSRDSNYGYTF. The DNA for the CDR3 is TGTGCCAGCAGCCGGGACAGTAACTATGGCTACACCTTC.

CDR3 residues: CASSYPYEQYF. The DNA of the CDR3 is TGTGCCAGCAGTTATCCCTACGAGCAGTACTTC. This chain joins TRBV6-1 and TRBJ2-7; D ambiguous. Germline V lookup: CDR1 MNHNS, CDR2 SASEGT. The CDR3 is 11 amino acids. V lost 5 bases to trimming and J lost 2 bases, with 4 bases between them.